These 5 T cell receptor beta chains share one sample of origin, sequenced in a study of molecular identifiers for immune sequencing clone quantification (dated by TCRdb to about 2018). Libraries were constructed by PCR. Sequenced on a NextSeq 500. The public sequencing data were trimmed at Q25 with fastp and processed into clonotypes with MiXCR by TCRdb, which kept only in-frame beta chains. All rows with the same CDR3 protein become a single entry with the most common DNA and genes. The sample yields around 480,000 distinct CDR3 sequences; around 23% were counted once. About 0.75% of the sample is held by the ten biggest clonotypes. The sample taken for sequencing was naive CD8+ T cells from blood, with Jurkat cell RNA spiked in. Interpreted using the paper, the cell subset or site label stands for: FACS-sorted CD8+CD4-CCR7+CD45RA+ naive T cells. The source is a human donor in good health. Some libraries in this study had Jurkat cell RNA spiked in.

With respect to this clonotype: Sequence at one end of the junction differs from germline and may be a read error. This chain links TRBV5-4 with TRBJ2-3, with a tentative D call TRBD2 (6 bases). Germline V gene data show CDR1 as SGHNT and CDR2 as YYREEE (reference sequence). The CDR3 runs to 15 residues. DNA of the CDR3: TGTACCAGCAGCTTTTTCGGCGGGGTAACAGATACGCAGTATTTT. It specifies CTSSFFGGVTDTQYF.

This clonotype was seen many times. Here the CDR3 reads CASTPGHGDTQYF. CDR3 coding DNA: TGTGCCAGCACCCCAGGGCACGGAGATACGCAGTATTTT. V is TRBV12-3 or TRBV12-4 and J is TRBJ2-3, with D possibly TRBD1 on 5 matching bases. V lost 7 bases and J lost 5, with 13 bases in between. The CDR3 totals 13 residues.

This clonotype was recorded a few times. The chain's CDR3 is CASSQGNREIYEQYF. DNA of the CDR3: TGTGCCAGCAGCCAAGGAAACAGGGAGATCTACGAGCAGTACTTC. This rearrangement joins TRBV4-2 to TRBJ2-7; a weak D match, TRBD1 (6 bases). The CDR3 extends over 15 amino acids. Looked up from germline, CDR1 is LGHNA and CDR2 is YNFKEQ. V was shortened by 1 base and J by 3 bases, with 13 bases between the two germline ends.

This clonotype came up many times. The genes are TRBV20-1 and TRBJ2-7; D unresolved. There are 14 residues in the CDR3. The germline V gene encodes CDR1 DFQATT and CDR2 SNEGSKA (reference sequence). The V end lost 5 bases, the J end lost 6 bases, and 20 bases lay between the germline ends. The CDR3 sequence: CSAEKATSGAEQYF. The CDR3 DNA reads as TGCAGTGCTGAAAAGGCCACCTCTGGTGCCGAGCAGTACTTC.

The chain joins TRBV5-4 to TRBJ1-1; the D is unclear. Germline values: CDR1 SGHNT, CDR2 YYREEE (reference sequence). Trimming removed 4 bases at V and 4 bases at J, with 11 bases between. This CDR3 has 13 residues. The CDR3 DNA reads TGTGCCAGCAGCCAGAAGGGTGGCACTGAAGCTTTCTTT. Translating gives CASSQKGGTEAFF.